These 32 T cell receptor beta chains originate from one sample sequenced in a study of post-analysis software for immune sequencing data. Study findings and constraints: TRBV segments more frequent in patients than in controls numbered a few and included TRBV5-6, TRBV5-1 and TRBV20-1.

Researchers reported that TCR beta cDNA libraries carried unique molecular identifiers. TCRdb called the PCR reads again in MiXCR, with one record for every CDR3 protein. Among approximately 440,000 distinct CDR3 sequences listed, roughly 45% were seen once. The antigens for these receptors are not known. The specimen was blood. The receptors were sampled from a girl between 10 and 17 years old with multiple sclerosis.

The sample holds a few counts of this clonotype. CDR3 bases: TGTGCCAGCAGCCCGATGGACAGATACAATGAGCAGTTCTTC. Protein product: CASSPMDRYNEQFF. This chain joins TRBV11-1 and TRBJ2-1; D possibly corresponds to TRBD1 (6 bases). The CDR3 runs to 14 residues. Germline V gives CDR1 SGHAT, CDR2 FQDESV (reference sequence). The V gene lost 5 bases and the J gene lost 4 bases, with 12 bases spanning the gap.

This clonotype has just a few counts. CDR3 DNA sequence: TGTGCCAGCAGTCGGAACACTGAAGCTTTCTTT. Translating it yields CASSRNTEAFF. The chain joins TRBV6-5 to TRBJ1-1; D uncertain. V was cut by 5 bases and J by 1 base, with 2 bases left in between. Per the germline V gene, CDR1 is MNHEY and CDR2 is SVGAGI. The CDR3 spans 11 residues.

The chain combines TRBV20-1 with TRBJ2-7; 13 bases are a match to TRBD2. CDR1 is DFQATT and CDR2 is SNEGSKA in the germline V gene (reference sequence). This CDR3 has 17 residues. V lost 4 bases to trimming and J lost 2 bases; unmatched junction nucleotides: 11. Here the CDR3 DNA reads TGCAGTGCTAATCCGGGACTAGCGGGAAAGGGGACCTACGAGCAGTACTTC. Translated: CSANPGLAGKGTYEQYF.

This clonotype occurred a few times. The chain recombines TRBV7-9 with TRBJ2-5, with a weak D call TRBD1 (6 bases). Germline-derived CDR1 and CDR2 are SEHNR and FQNEAQ (reference sequence). This CDR3 region has 14 residues. The V end was cut by 5 bases, the J end by 5 bases, with 15 bases between. The CDR3 DNA reads TGTGCCAGCAGCCTAGGACAGTCCGGGGAGACCCAGTACTTC. Its translation: CASSLGQSGETQYF.

This clonotype has just one count. This chain joins TRBV6-5 and TRBJ2-1; 16 bases are shared with TRBD2. CDR1 is MNHEY, CDR2 SVGAGI, per germline. V shed 3 bases, J shed 14 bases, and the junction held 10 bases outside the gene matches. The CDR3 runs 16 residues. The CDR3: CASSYTGLAGGRNEFF. The CDR3 nucleotides are TGTGCCAGCAGTTATACGGGACTAGCGGGAGGGCGAAATGAGTTCTTC.

Only a few counts were recorded for this clonotype. The chain is built from TRBV6-5 and TRBJ2-1, with TRBD2 matching 7 bases. This CDR3 spans 18 amino acids. V dropped 2 bases and J dropped 7; count of bases not matched to a gene: 17. CDR1 MNHEY and CDR2 SVGAGI come from the germline V gene. As DNA, the CDR3 is TGTGCCAGCAGTTACCGGGGCGAGCGCAGCGGGACCTTTAATGAGCAGTTCTTC. Its protein is CASSYRGERSGTFNEQFF.

This clonotype was counted only a few times. The gene calls are TRBV4-1 and TRBJ2-1; 7 nucleotides agree with TRBD1. Germline V CDR1 and CDR2: MGHRA, YSYEKL. V shed 10 bases and J 4 bases; nucleotides not matched to a gene: 10. The CDR3 contains 14 residues. CDR3 sequence reads: CATAGTDIYNEQFF. The DNA for the CDR3 is TGCGCCACCGCAGGGACAGACATTTACAATGAGCAGTTCTTC.

The chain couples TRBV20-1 to TRBJ1-3; D gene unclear. The CDR3 spans 14 residues. V was cut by 0 bases and J by 7 bases, with 13 bases left in between. Germline CDR1 reads DFQATT; CDR2 reads SNEGSKA (reference sequence). CDR3 in DNA: TGCAGTGCTAGAGATGGAGCGGCTTTGAACACCATATATTTT. Protein product: CSARDGAALNTIYF.

The chain couples TRBV20-1 to TRBJ1-5; D uncertain. Germline assignment: CDR1 DFQATT and CDR2 SNEGSKA (reference sequence). Trimming cost V 5 bases and J 4 bases, with 9 bases left between them. CDR3 length equals 12 residues. This CDR3 is CSAEQPNQPQHF. In DNA, the CDR3 is TGCAGTGCTGAACAACCAAATCAGCCCCAGCATTTT.

The V gene is TRBV7-9, the J gene TRBJ2-5; the match to TRBD1 covers 7 bases. Trimming took 5 bases from V and 2 from J; bases not matched to a gene: 5. Germline assignment: CDR1 SEHNR and CDR2 FQNEAQ (reference sequence). The CDR3 totals 14 residues. In nucleotides, the CDR3 is TGTGCCAGCAGCGTTACAGGGGTACAAGAGACCCAGTACTTC. This encodes CASSVTGVQETQYF.

This clonotype was seen more than once but under ten times. This rearrangement joins TRBV28 to TRBJ2-7; no firm D call. This CDR3 region has 16 residues. Per germline, CDR1 MDHEN and CDR2 SYDVKM. Trimming pared 0 bases from V and 0 bases from J, leaving 12 bases between. CDR3 sequence: CASSLWGTAISYEQYF. The CDR3 bases are TGTGCCAGCAGTTTATGGGGAACAGCGATCTCCTACGAGCAGTACTTC.

In its sample, this clonotype was seen once. The rearrangement links TRBV15 to TRBJ2-7; 10 bases are a match to TRBD1. Germline values: CDR1 LNHNV, CDR2 YYDKDF (reference sequence). This CDR3 comprises 13 residues. Trimming cost V 8 bases and J 3 bases; bases outside gene matches: 4. CDR3 loop: CATGTGANYEQYF. CDR3 DNA: TGTGCCACCGGGACAGGGGCGAACTACGAGCAGTACTTC.

The chain recombines TRBV28 with TRBJ2-3, with D perhaps given as TRBD1 or TRBD2 (5 bases each). The CDR3 covers 16 residues. V was pared by 4 bases and J by 7 bases, with 21 bases between. Germline values: CDR1 MDHEN, CDR2 SYDVKM. The CDR3 sequence is CASSSPGTPATNTQYF. CDR3 coding DNA: TGTGCCAGCAGTTCTCCCGGGACGCCCGCGACAAATACGCAGTATTTT.

The chain links TRBV12-3 or TRBV12-4 to TRBJ1-1, with D possibly TRBD1 on 5 matching bases. The CDR3 covers 13 residues. With 6 bases removed from V and 5 bases from J, the gap between germline ends came to 13 bases. CDR3 protein: CASRPQGRTEAFF. The CDR3 DNA follows: TGTGCCAGCAGGCCTCAGGGAAGAACTGAAGCTTTCTTT.

The chain combines TRBV5-1 with TRBJ2-5; weak D call: TRBD2 (6 bases). From germline, CDR1 is SGHRS and CDR2 YFSETQ. CDR3 length equals 21 residues. The ends were cut back, 3 bases at V and 4 bases at J, with 34 bases in the middle. CDR3 nucleotide sequence: TGCGCCAGCAGCTGGGAGAAAATTTTGACTGGCGGGATGAGTATGTCAGAGACCCAGTACTTC. Translating it yields CASSWEKILTGGMSMSETQYF. Full variable domain (missing parts from reference TRBV5-1 and TRBJ2-5): KAGVTQTPRYLIKTRGQQVTLSCSPISGHRSVSWYQQTPGQGLQFLFEYFSETQRNKGNFPGRFSGRQFSNSRSEMNVSTLELGDSALYLCASSWEKILTGGMSMSETQYFGPGTRLLVL.

This chain uses TRBV5-1 with TRBJ1-2, with D hard to call. Germline CDR1 and CDR2: SGHRS and YFSETQ. The CDR3 consists of 15 residues. V was trimmed by 0 bases and J by 7 bases, leaving 16 bases between them. The CDR3 sequence is CASSLGAGKWSGYTF. CDR3 DNA: TGCGCCAGCAGCTTGGGAGCGGGGAAGTGGAGTGGCTACACCTTC.

This clonotype was found a few times. The chain combines TRBV9 with TRBJ2-7; D is ambiguous. Looked up from germline, CDR1 is SGDLS and CDR2 is YYNGEE. CDR3 size: 14 residues. The ends were cut back, 3 bases at V and 2 bases at J, with 12 bases in the middle. The CDR3 nucleotides read TGTGCCAGCAGCGAAGGCCCCATGGCCTACGAGCAGTACTTC. Amino acid sequence: CASSEGPMAYEQYF.

This clonotype was seen more than once but under ten times. The rearrangement joins TRBV7-6 to TRBJ1-4; possibly TRBD1 for D (6 bases). The CDR3 loop spans 14 amino acids. The V end lost 5 bases, the J end lost 5 bases, and 12 bases lay between the germline ends. Per the germline V gene, CDR1 is SGHVS and CDR2 is FNYEAQ. CDR3 sequence reads: CASSLTGPNEKLFF. In DNA form, the CDR3 reads TGTGCCAGCAGCCTAACAGGGCCCAATGAAAAACTGTTTTTT.

The CDR3: CASSEVGTRVDGQFF. CDR3 nucleotides: TGTGCCAGCAGCGAAGTCGGGACTAGAGTCGATGGGCAGTTCTTC. The V gene is TRBV27, the J gene TRBJ2-1, with 8 bases identical to TRBD2. The CDR3 loop spans 15 amino acids. CDR1 is MNHEY and CDR2 is SMNVEV in the germline V gene (reference sequence). With 6 bases clipped from V and 12 bases from J, the junction kept 16 bases outside the gene matches.

Only one count was recorded for this clonotype. CDR3 loop: CASSLAIGALNQPQHF. Written as DNA, the CDR3 is TGTGCCAGCAGCTTAGCAATAGGGGCCCTCAATCAGCCCCAGCATTTT. This sequence joins TRBV7-9 and TRBJ1-5; the D gene is possibly TRBD1 (5 bases). The germline CDR1 and CDR2 sequences are SEHNR and FQNEAQ (reference sequence). The CDR3 contains 16 residues. The V end lost 0 bases, the J end lost 3 bases, and 12 bases lay between the germline ends.

The V gene is TRBV7-9, the J gene TRBJ2-3; 8 bases align to TRBD1. V lost 3 bases and J lost 5; bases outside the gene matches: 7. Germline CDR1 and CDR2: SEHNR and FQNEAQ (reference sequence). The CDR3 has 15 residues. The CDR3 region has the DNA TGTGCCAGCAGCTTCCGGACAGGGAGTATAGATACGCAGTATTTT. It is translated as CASSFRTGSIDTQYF. Full variable domain (remainder filled in from reference TRBV7-9 and TRBJ2-3): DTGVSQNPRHKITKRGQNVTFRCDPISEHNRLYWYRQTLGQGPEFLTYFQNEAQLEKSRLLSDRFSAERPKGSFSTLEIQRTEQGDSAMYLCASSFRTGSIDTQYFGPGTRLTVL.

This clonotype was counted only a few times. The chain joins TRBV7-3 to TRBJ2-1; no firm D call. From germline, CDR1 is SGHTA and CDR2 FQGTGA. This CDR3 has 15 residues. Trimming took 5 bases from V and 5 from J, leaving 16 bases between them. CDR3 sequence: CASSARVSPNNEQFF. The CDR3, as DNA: TGTGCCAGCAGCGCCCGGGTCAGTCCGAACAATGAGCAGTTCTTC.

In its sample, this clonotype was seen a few times. Mismatch with germline at one junction end may stem from a read error. The rearrangement links TRBV3-1 to TRBJ2-7, with no clear D. The germline CDR1 and CDR2 sequences are LGHDT and YNNKEL (reference sequence). CDR3 size: 14 residues. CDR3 sequence reads: CACSQDRHSYEQYF. The CDR3 DNA reads TGTGCCTGCAGCCAAGATCGACACTCCTACGAGCAGTACTTC.

The chain carries TRBV5-1 and TRBJ2-1, with 11 bases lining up with TRBD2. From germline, CDR1 is SGHRS and CDR2 YFSETQ. The junction had 5 bases not matched to a gene; V was cut back by 0 bases and J by 6 bases. This CDR3 spans 16 amino acids. This CDR3 is CASSLAGTSGFNEQFF. The CDR3 nucleotides are TGCGCCAGCAGCTTGGCCGGGACTAGCGGATTCAATGAGCAGTTCTTC.

The chain recombines TRBV28 with TRBJ2-3; D remains ambiguous. Between the trimmed V and J ends, which lost 6 bases and 3 bases, there was a span of 13 bases. CDR1 and CDR2 (germline): MDHEN, SYDVKM. This CDR3 is 14 amino acids long. In nucleotides, the CDR3 is TGTGCCAGCAGACCCTTTGGCTCAACAGATACGCAGTATTTT. Its translation: CASRPFGSTDTQYF.

The chain has TRBV15 and TRBJ2-1; D might be TRBD1 (5 bases). Gene TRBJ2-7 matches the end of the DNA better, so the J call may be wrong. Per the germline V gene, CDR1 is LNHNV and CDR2 is YYDKDF (reference sequence). This CDR3 spans 16 amino acids. CDR3 protein: CATSKAQGAELYEQYF. The CDR3 DNA is TGTGCCACCAGCAAGGCCCAAGGGGCGGAGCTCTACGAGCAGTACTTC.

This clonotype was seen repeatedly, ten times or more. The rearrangement links TRBV5-5 to TRBJ2-7; D is ambiguous. From germline, CDR1 is SGHKS and CDR2 YYEKEE (reference sequence). CDR3 length: 16 amino acids. Trimming removed 0 bases from V and 2 bases from J, with 15 bases in between. Here the CDR3 reads CASSLGARTSAYEQYF. For the CDR3, the DNA is TGTGCCAGCAGCTTGGGAGCTAGGACCTCCGCCTACGAGCAGTACTTC.

V is TRBV27 and J is TRBJ1-1; D is unclear. The CDR3 loop spans 13 amino acids. V shed 5 bases and J shed 0 bases, with 7 bases lying between them. Germline CDR1 is MNHEY and CDR2 is SMNVEV (reference sequence). The CDR3 DNA sequence: TGTGCCAGCAGTCCAGGTATGAACACTGAAGCTTTCTTT. Translated: CASSPGMNTEAFF.

The V and J genes are TRBV5-1 and TRBJ2-4, with TRBD1 identical over 9 bases. CDR1 is SGHRS and CDR2 is YFSETQ in the germline V gene. The CDR3 totals 14 residues. Trimming at V came to 2 bases and at J to 6 bases, leaving 3 bases not matched to a gene. Here the CDR3 DNA reads TGCGCCAGCAGCTTACCGGGACAGGGAAACATTCAGTACTTC. Its protein is CASSLPGQGNIQYF. Variable domain in full (rest from reference TRBV5-1 and TRBJ2-4): KAGVTQTPRYLIKTRGQQVTLSCSPISGHRSVSWYQQTPGQGLQFLFEYFSETQRNKGNFPGRFSGRQFSNSRSEMNVSTLELGDSALYLCASSLPGQGNIQYFGAGTRLSVL.

There are a few counts of this clonotype. The chain links TRBV7-3 to TRBJ2-7; tentative D call: TRBD2 (5 bases). Germline loops: CDR1 SGHTA, CDR2 FQGTGA. Trimming cost V 5 bases and J 0 bases, with 14 bases left between them. The CDR3 covers 15 residues. The CDR3 here is CASSAGSSSSYEQYF. CDR3 sequence (DNA): TGTGCCAGCAGCGCAGGCTCTAGCAGCTCCTACGAGCAGTACTTC.

The chain recombines TRBV2 with TRBJ2-3; TRBD2 aligns across 12 bases. V gave up 2 bases and J gave up 8 bases; unmatched junction bases: 11. Looked up from germline, CDR1 is SNHLY and CDR2 is FYNNEI. The CDR3 is 17 amino acids. CDR3 residues: CASSELAGGPLGGTQYF. The DNA of the CDR3 is TGTGCCAGCAGTGAACTAGCGGGAGGGCCCCTCGGGGGTACGCAGTATTTT. The whole variable domain, remainder taken from reference TRBV2 and TRBJ2-3, is EPEVTQTPSHQVTQMGQEVILRCVPISNHLYFYWYRQILGQKVEFLVSFYNNEISEKSEIFDDQFSVERPDGSNFTLKIRSTKLEDSAMYFCASSELAGGPLGGTQYFGPGTRLTVL.

V usage is TRBV12-3 or TRBV12-4 and J usage is TRBJ2-4, with TRBD1 matching 9 bases. Trimming cost V 5 bases and J 2 bases; bases outside gene matches: 7. The length of the CDR3 is 16 residues. For the CDR3, the DNA is TGTGCCAGCAGTCCTGGACAGGGGCTATCCAAAAACATTCAGTACTTC. Encoded protein: CASSPGQGLSKNIQYF.